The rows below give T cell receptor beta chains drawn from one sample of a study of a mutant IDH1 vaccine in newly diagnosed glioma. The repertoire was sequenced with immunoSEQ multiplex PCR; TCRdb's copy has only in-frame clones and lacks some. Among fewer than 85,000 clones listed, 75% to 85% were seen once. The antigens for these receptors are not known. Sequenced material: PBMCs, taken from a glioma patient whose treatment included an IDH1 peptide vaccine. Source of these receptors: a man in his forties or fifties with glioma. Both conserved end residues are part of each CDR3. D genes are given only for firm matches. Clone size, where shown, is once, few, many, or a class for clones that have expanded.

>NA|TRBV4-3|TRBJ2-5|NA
CASSQDRAAQETQYF
TGCGCCAGCAGCCAAGATCGCGCAGCCCAAGAGACCCAGTACTTC
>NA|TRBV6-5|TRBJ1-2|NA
CASSQDSRDGYTF
TGTGCCAGCAGCCAAGACAGTCGGGATGGCTACACCTTC
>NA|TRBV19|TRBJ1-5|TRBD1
CASSISGQGSPRPPSNQPQHF
TGTGCCAGTAGTATTTCCGGACAGGGGTCCCCTCGACCGCCTAGCAATCAGCCCCAGCATTTT
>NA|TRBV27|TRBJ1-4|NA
CASSFSWGPGSTNEKLFF
TGTGCCAGCAGTTTTTCTTGGGGGCCGGGCTCAACTAATGAAAAACTGTTTTTT
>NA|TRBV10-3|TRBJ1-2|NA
CAISEPGTDNYGYTF
TGTGCCATCAGTGAACCCGGGACGGATAACTATGGCTACACCTTC
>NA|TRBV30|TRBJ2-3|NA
CAWSVQRATQYF
TGTGCCTGGAGTGTACAGCGGGCGACGCAGTATTTT
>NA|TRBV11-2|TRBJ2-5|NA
CASSPAGTTGTQYF
TGTGCCAGCAGCCCAGCCGGGACCACCGGGACCCAGTACTTC
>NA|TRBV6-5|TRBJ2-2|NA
CASSDAGAATGELFF
TGTGCCAGCAGCGACGCGGGGGCGGCCACCGGGGAGCTGTTTTTT
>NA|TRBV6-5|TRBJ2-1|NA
CASSYPPGGGEQFF
TGTGCCAGCAGTTACCCACCGGGGGGCGGTGAGCAGTTCTTC
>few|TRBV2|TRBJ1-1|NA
CASSESGMNTEAFF
TGTGCCAGCAGTGAATCTGGGATGAACACTGAAGCTTTCTTT
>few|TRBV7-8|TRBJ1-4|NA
CASSLVVGRDQFF
TGTGCCAGCAGCTTAGTTGTGGGCAGGGACCAGTTTTTT
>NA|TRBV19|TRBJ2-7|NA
CASSPRRGGYEQYF
TGTGCCAGTAGTCCTAGACGAGGAGGGTACGAGCAGTACTTC
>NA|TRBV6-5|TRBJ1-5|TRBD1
CASMTGIGQPQHF
TGTGCCAGCATGACAGGGATAGGTCAGCCCCAGCATTTT
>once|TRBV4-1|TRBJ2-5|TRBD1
CASSQETGFQETQYF
TGCGCCAGCAGCCAAGAGACAGGGTTTCAAGAGACCCAGTACTTC
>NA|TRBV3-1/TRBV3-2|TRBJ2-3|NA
CASGSPQYF
TGTGCCAGCGGTTCTCCGCAGTATTTT
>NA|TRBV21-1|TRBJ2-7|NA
CASPTGGGRDNEQYF
TGTGCCAGCCCCACCGGGGGGGGGCGCGACAACGAGCAGTACTTC
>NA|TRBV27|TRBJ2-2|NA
CASSFGLRGTGELFF
TGTGCCAGCAGTTTCGGGTTGCGAGGCACCGGGGAGCTGTTTTTT
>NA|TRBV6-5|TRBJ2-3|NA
CAAGSTDTQYF
TGTGCAGCTGGGAGCACAGATACGCAGTATTTT
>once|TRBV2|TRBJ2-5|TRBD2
CASHNLGAGGETQYF
TGTGCCAGCCACAACTTGGGCGCGGGAGGTGAGACCCAGTACTTC
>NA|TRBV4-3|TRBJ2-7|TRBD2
CASSQAGRASDEQYF
TGCGCCAGCAGCCAAGCCGGGAGGGCCTCTGACGAGCAGTACTTC
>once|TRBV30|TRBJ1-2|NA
CARRQAVYGYTF
TGTGCCCGGCGACAGGCCGTCTATGGCTACACCTTC
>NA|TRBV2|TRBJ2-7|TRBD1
CASSPQGPGSYEQYF
TGTGCCAGCAGCCCACAGGGGCCTGGCTCCTACGAGCAGTACTTC
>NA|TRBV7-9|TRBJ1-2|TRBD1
CASSSRGGVVYGYTF
TGTGCCAGCAGCTCTAGAGGGGGCGTCGTCTATGGCTACACCTTC
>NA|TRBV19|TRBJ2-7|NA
CASSSEGGGAGEQYF
TGTGCCAGTAGTTCCGAGGGCGGGGGCGCGGGAGAGCAGTACTTC
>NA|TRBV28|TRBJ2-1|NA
CASCTSRLSYNEQFF
TGTGCCAGCTGTACATCGCGACTTTCTTACAATGAGCAGTTCTTC
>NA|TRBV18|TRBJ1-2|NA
CASSPLAGPAGMVEDGYTF
TGTGCCAGCTCACCCCTCGCGGGGCCGGCCGGCATGGTCGAGGACGGCTACACCTTC
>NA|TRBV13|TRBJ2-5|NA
CASSSGLPQETQYF
TGTGCCAGCAGCTCCGGACTACCTCAAGAGACCCAGTACTTC
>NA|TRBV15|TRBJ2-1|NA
CATSRVGYNEQFF
TGTGCCACCAGCAGAGTCGGCTACAATGAGCAGTTCTTC
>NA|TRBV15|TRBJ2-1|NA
CATSRDKSSYNEQFF
TGTGCCACCAGCAGAGACAAATCCTCCTACAATGAGCAGTTCTTC
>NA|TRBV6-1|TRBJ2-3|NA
CASREQVASTDTQYF
TGTGCCAGCAGGGAACAGGTCGCTAGCACAGATACGCAGTATTTT
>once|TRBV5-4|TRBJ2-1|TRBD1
CASSRDRVYNEQFF
TGTGCCAGCAGTCGGGACAGGGTGTACAATGAGCAGTTCTTC
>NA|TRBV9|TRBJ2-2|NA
CASSVEEGTNTGELFF
TGTGCCAGCAGCGTAGAGGAAGGGACCAACACCGGGGAGCTGTTTTTT
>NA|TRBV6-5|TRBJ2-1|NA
CASSYSRRGHNEQFF
TGTGCCAGCAGTTACTCGAGGAGGGGGCACAATGAGCAGTTCTTC
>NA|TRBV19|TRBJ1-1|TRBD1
CASSFRDRAAAFF
TGTGCCAGTAGTTTCCGGGACAGGGCTGCGGCTTTCTTT
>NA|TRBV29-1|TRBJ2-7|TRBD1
CSSGGGTGEQYF
TGCAGCTCAGGGGGCGGAACAGGCGAGCAGTACTTC
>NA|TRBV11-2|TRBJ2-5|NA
CASSLDPGGETQYF
TGTGCCAGCAGCTTAGATCCCGGAGGGGAGACCCAGTACTTC
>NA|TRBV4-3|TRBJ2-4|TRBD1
CASSQVGQGGKRTKNIQYF
TGCGCCAGCAGCCAAGTAGGACAGGGGGGGAAACGAACCAAAAACATTCAGTACTTC
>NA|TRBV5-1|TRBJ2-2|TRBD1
CASSLDPRGTGELFF
TGCGCCAGCAGCTTGGATCCCAGGGGGACCGGGGAGCTGTTTTTT